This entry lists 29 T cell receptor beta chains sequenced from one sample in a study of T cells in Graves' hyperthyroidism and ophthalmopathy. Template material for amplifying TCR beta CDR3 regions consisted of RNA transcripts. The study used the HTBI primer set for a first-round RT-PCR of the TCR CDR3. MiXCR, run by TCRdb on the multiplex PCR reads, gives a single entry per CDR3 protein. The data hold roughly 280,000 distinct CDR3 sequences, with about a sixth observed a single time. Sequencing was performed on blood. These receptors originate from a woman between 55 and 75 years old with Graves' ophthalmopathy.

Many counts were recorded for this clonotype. DNA for the CDR3: TGCAGTGCTCAGGCGGGGGGAAGCAATCAGCCCCAGCATTTT. Translation: CSAQAGGSNQPQHF. The chain combines TRBV20-1 with TRBJ1-5, with D maybe TRBD1 (5 bases). Germline CDR1 reads DFQATT; CDR2 reads SNEGSKA (reference sequence). The CDR3 has 14 residues. V was shortened by 5 bases and J by 1 base, with 12 bases between the two germline ends.

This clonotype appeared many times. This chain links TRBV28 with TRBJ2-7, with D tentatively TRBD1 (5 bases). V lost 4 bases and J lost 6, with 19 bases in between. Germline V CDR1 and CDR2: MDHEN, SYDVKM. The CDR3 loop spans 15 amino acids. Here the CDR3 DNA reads TGTGCCAGCAGTTCAACGCAGGGTGCCGCGAGCGAGCAGTACTTC. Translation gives CASSSTQGAASEQYF.

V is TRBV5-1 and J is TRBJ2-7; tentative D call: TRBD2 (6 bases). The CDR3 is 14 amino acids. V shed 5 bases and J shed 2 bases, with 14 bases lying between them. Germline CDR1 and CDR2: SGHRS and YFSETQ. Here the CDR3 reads CASRTISGPYEQYF. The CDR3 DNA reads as TGCGCCAGCAGGACTATTAGCGGTCCCTACGAGCAGTACTTC.

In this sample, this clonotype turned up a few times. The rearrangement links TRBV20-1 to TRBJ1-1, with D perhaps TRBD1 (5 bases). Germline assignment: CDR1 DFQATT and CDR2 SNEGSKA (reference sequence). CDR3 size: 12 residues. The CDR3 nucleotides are TGCAAGGGGTCCGCGGGGGGTCCTGAAGCTTTCTTT. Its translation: CKGSAGGPEAFF.

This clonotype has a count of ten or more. CDR3 amino acids: CASSHGRRDEQYF. CDR3 DNA sequence: TGTGCCAGCAGCCACGGGCGTCGCGACGAGCAGTACTTC. The V gene is TRBV12-3 or TRBV12-4, the J gene TRBJ2-7; no clear D. The CDR3 has 13 amino acids. V was clipped by 6 bases and J by 5 bases, with 14 bases between them.

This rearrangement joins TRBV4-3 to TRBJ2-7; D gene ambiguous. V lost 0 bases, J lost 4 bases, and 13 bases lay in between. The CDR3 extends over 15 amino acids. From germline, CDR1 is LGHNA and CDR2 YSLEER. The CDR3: CASSQEGSGVYEQYF. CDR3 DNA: TGCGCCAGCAGCCAAGAGGGTTCGGGCGTATACGAGCAGTACTTC.

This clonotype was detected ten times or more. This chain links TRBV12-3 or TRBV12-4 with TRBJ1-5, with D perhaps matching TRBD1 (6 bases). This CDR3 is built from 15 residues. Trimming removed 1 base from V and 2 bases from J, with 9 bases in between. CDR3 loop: CASSLEGGGNQPQHF. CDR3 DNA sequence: TGTGCCAGCAGTTTAGAGGGGGGCGGCAATCAGCCCCAGCATTTT.

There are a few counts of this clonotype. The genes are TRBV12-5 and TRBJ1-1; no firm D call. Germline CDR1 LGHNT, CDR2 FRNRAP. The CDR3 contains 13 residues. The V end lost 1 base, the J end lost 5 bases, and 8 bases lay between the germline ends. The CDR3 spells CASGLETGTEAFF. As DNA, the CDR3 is TGTGCTAGTGGTTTGGAAACGGGGACTGAAGCTTTCTTT.

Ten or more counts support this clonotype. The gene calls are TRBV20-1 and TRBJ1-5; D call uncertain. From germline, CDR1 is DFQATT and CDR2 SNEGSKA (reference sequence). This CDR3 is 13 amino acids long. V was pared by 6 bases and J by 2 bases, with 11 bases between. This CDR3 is CSAPPDRNQPQHF. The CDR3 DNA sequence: TGCAGTGCGCCCCCGGACCGCAATCAGCCCCAGCATTTT.

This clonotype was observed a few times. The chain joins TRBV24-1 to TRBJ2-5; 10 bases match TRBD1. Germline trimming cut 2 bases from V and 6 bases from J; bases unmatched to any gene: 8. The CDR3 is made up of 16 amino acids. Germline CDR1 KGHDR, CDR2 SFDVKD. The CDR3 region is CATSDSGTGAWKTQYF. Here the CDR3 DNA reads TGTGCCACCAGTGATTCCGGGACAGGGGCGTGGAAGACCCAGTACTTC.

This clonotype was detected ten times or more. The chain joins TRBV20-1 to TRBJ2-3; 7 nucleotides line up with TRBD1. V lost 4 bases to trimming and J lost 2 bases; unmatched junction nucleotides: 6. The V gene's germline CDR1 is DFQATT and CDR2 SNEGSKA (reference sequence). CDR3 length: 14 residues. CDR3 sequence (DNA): TGCAGTGCTAATAGGGGACAGATCACAGATACGCAGTATTTT. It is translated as CSANRGQITDTQYF.

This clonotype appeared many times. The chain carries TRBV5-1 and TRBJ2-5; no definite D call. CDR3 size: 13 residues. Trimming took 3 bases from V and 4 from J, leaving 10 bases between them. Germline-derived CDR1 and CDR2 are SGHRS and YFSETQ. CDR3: CASSSSGRETQYF. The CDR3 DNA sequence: TGCGCCAGCAGCTCATCGGGCAGAGAGACCCAGTACTTC.

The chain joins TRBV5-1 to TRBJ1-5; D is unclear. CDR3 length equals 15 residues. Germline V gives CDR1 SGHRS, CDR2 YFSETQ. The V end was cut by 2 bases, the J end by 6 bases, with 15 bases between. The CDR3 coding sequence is TGCGCCAGCAGCTTAAGCGAACCGAGGAGTCAGCCCCAGCATTTT. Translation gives CASSLSEPRSQPQHF.

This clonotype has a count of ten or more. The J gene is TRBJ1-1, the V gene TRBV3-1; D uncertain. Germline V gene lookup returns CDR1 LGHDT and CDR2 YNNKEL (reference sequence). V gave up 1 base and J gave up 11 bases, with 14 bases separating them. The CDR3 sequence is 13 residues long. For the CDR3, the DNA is TGTGCCAGCAGCCAAGGAGTTAAGGACTCGGCTTTCTTT. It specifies CASSQGVKDSAFF.

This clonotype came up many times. The CDR3 DNA is TGTGCCAGCAGCGTAGAGCAGGGGCGGACAGATACGCAGTATTTT. Translation gives CASSVEQGRTDTQYF. The chain recombines TRBV9 with TRBJ2-3; D possibly corresponds to TRBD1 (6 bases). In germline, CDR1 is SGDLS, CDR2 YYNGEE. The CDR3 has 15 residues. The V end lost 0 bases, the J end lost 3 bases, and 11 bases lay between the germline ends.

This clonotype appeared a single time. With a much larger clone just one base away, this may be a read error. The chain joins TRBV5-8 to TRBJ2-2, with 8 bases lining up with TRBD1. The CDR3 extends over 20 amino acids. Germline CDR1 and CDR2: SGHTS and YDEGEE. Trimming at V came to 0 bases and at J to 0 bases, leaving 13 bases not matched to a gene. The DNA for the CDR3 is TGTGCCAGCAGCTTGGATAGGGACAGGACCCCGATCGCGAACACCGGGGAGCTGTTTTTT. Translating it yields CASSLDRDRTPIANTGELFF.

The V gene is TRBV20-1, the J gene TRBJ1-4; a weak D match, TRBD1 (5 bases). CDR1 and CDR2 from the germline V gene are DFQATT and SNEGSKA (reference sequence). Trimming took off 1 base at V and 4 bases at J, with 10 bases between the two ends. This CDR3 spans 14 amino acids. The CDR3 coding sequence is TGCAGTGCTAGAGTGGGGGGAAGTAATGAAAAACTGTTTTTT. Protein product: CSARVGGSNEKLFF.

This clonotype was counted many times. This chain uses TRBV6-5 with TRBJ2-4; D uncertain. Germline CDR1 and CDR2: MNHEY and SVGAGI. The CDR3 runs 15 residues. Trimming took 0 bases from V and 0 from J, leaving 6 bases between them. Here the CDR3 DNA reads TGTGCCAGCAGTTACTCGCAACTAGCCAAAAACATTCAGTACTTC. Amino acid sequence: CASSYSQLAKNIQYF.

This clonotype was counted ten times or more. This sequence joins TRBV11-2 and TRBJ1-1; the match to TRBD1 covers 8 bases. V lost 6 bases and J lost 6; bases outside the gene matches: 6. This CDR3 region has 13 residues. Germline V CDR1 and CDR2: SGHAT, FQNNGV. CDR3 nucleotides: TGTGCCAGCAGTATGACAGGGGCGGCTGAAGCTTTCTTT. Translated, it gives CASSMTGAAEAFF.

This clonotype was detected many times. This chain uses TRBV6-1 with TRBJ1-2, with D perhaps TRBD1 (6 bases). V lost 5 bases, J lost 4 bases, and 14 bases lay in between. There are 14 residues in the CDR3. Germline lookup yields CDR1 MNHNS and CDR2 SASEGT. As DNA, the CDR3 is TGTGCCAGCAGTAGGCCCCAACAGGGCTATGGCTACACCTTC. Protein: CASSRPQQGYGYTF.

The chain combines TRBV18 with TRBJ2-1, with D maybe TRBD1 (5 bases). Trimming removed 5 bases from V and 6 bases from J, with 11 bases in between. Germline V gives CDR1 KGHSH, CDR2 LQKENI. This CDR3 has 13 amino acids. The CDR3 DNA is TGTGCCAGCTCAGATCAGACAGTCAATGAGCAGTTCTTC. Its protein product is CASSDQTVNEQFF.

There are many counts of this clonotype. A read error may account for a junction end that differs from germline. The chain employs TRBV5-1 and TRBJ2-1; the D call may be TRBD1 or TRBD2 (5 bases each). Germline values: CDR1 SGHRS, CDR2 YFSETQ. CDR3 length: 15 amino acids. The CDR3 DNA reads TGTGCCAGCAGCTTAGCCGGGACGAGCTACAATGAGCAGTTCTTC. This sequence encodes CASSLAGTSYNEQFF.

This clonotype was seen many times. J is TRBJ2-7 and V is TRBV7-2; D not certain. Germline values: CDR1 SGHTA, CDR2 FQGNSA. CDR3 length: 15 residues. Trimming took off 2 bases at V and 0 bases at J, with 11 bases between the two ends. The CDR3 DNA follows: TGTGCCAGCAGCTTACAGACCCTTAACTCCTACGAGCAGTACTTC. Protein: CASSLQTLNSYEQYF. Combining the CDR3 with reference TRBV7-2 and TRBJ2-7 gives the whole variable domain GAGVSQSPSNKVTEKGKDVELRCDPISGHTALYWYRQSLGQGLEFLIYFQGNSAPDKSGLPSDRFSAERTGGSVSTLTIQRTQQEDSAVYLCASSLQTLNSYEQYFGPGTRLTVT.

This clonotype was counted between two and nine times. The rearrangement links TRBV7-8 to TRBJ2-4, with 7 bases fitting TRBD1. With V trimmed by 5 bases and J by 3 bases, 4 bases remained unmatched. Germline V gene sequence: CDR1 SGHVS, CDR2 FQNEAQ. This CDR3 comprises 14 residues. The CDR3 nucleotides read TGTGCCAGCAGCCCGCGGACAGGCAAAAACATTCAGTACTTC. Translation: CASSPRTGKNIQYF. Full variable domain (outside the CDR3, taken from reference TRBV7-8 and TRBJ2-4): GAGVSQSPRYKVAKRGQDVALRCDPISGHVSLFWYQQALGQGPEFLTYFQNEAQLDKSGLPSDRFFAERPEGSVSTLKIQRTQQEDSAVYLCASSPRTGKNIQYFGAGTRLSVL.

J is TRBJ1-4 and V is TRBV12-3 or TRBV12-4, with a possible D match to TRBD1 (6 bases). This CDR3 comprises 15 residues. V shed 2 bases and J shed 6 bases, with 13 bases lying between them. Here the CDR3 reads CASSLLQGEDEKLFF. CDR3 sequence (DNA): TGTGCCAGCAGTTTATTACAGGGTGAGGATGAAAAACTGTTTTTT.

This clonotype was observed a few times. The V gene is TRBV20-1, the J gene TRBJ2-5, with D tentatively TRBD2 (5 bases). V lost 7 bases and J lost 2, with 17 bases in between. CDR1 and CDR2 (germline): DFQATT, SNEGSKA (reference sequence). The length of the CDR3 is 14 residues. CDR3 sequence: CSVALIRLQETQYF. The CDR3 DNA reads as TGCAGTGTAGCCCTCATTAGACTACAAGAGACCCAGTACTTC.

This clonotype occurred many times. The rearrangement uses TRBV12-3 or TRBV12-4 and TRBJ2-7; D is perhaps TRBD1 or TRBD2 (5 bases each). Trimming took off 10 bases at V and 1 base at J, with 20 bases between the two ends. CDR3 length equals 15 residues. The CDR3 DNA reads TGTGCCACCAAAAGGGGCAGGGAGTGGTCCTACGAGCAGTACTTC. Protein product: CATKRGREWSYEQYF.

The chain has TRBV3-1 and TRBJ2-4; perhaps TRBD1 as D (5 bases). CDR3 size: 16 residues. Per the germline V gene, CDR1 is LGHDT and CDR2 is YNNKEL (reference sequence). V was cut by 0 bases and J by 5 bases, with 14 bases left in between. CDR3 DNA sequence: TGTGCCAGCAGCCAAGATCTTTGGCAGGGTGAAAACATTCAGTACTTC. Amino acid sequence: CASSQDLWQGENIQYF.

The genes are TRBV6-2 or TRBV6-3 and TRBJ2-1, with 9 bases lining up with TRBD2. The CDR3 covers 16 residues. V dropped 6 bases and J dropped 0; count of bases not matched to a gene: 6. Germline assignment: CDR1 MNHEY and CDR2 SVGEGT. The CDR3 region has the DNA TGTGCCAGCAGCATTTTTAGCGGGAGCTCCTACAATGAGCAGTTCTTC. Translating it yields CASSIFSGSSYNEQFF.